The clone carrying this T cell receptor (beta chain) was observed a few times. The source of the sample is a study of a mutant IDH1 vaccine in newly diagnosed glioma. V lost 4 bases, J lost 7 bases, and 19 bases lay in between. This CDR3 is 15 amino acids long. Per germline, CDR1 MGHDK and CDR2 SYGVNS. Data came from immunoSEQ multiplex PCR; TCRdb stores just in-frame clones and leaves some out. The data show around 50,000 clones, with 80% to 90% seen just once and about 2.2% held by the top ten. Time point indicated: baseline, week 1 (first vaccination visit). Treatment of the sample: pre-vaccination baseline after standard-of-care therapy.

This chain joins TRBV25-1 and TRBJ1-1; D is possibly TRBD1 (6 bases). This specimen consisted of PBMCs, obtained from a glioma patient treated with radiotherapy, temozolomide or both. This TCR came from a man between 35 and 55 years old with glioma. The CDR3 region is CASSVGTPPGGEAFF. The CDR3 region has the DNA TGTGCCAGCAGTGTCGGGACACCTCCCGGCGGTGAAGCTTTCTTT. The full variable domain, in which reference TRBV25-1 and TRBJ1-1 provide the parts outside the CDR3, is EADIYQTPRYLVIGTGKKITLECSQTMGHDKMYWYQQDPGMELHLIHYSYGVNSTEKGDLSSESTVSRIRTEHFPLTLESARPSHTSQYLCASSVGTPPGGEAFFGQGTRLTVV.